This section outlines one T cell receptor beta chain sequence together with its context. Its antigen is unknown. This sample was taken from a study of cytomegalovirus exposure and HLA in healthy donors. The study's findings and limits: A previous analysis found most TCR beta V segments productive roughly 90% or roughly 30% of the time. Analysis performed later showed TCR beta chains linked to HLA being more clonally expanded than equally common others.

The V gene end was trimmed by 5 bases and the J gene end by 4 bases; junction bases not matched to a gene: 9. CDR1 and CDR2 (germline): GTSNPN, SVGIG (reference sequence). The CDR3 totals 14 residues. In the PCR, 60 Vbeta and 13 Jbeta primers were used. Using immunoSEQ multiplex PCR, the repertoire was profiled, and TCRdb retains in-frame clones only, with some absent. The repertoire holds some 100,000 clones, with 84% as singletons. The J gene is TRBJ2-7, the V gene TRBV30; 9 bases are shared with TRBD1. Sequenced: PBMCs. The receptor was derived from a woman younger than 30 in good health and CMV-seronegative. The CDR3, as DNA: TGTGCCTGGCACACCCGGGACAGGGTGTACGAGCAGTACTTC. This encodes CAWHTRDRVYEQYF. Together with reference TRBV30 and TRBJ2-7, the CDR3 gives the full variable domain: SQTIHQWPATLVQPVGSPLSLECTVEGTSNPNLYWYRQAAGRGLQLLFYSVGIGQISSEVPQNLSASRPQDRQFILSSKKLLLSDSGFYLCAWHTRDRVYEQYFGPGTRLTVT.